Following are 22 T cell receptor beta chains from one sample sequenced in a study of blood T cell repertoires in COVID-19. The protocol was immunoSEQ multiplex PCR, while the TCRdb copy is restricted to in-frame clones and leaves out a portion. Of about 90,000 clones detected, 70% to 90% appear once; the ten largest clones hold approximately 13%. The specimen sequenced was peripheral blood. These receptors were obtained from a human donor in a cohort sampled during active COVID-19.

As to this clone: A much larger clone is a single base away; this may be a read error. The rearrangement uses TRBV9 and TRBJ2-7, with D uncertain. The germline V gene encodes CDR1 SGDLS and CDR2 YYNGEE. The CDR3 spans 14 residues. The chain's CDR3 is CASSVGRGTYGQYF. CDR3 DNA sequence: TGTGCCAGCAGCGTAGGTCGCGGAACCTACGGGCAGTACTTC.

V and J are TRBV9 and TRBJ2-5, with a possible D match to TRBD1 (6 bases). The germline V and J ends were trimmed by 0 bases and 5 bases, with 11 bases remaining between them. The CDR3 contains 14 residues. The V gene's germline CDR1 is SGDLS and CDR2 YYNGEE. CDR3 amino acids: CASSVDQGLETQYF. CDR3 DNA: TGTGCCAGCAGCGTAGATCAGGGGTTGGAGACCCAGTACTTC. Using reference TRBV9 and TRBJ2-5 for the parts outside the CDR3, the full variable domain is DSGVTQTPKHLITATGQRVTLRCSPRSGDLSVYWYQQSLDQGLQFLIQYYNGEERAKGNILERFSAQQFPDLHSELNLSSLELGDSALYFCASSVDQGLETQYFGPGTRLLVL.

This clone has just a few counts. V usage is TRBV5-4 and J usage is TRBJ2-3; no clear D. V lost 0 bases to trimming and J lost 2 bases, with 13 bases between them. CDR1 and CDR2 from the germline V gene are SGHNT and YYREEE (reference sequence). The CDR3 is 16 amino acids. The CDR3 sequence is CASSLDRKRLTDTQYF. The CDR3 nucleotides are TGTGCCAGCAGCTTGGATAGGAAAAGACTCACAGATACGCAGTATTTT.

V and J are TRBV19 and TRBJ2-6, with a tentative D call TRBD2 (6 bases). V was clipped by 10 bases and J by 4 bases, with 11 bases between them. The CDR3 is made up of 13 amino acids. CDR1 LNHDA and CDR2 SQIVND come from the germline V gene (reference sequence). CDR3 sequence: CAIGDFGANVLTF. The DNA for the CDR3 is TGTGCCATTGGGGACTTCGGGGCCAACGTCCTGACTTTC.

The CDR3 protein is CAWGLRNTIYF. The CDR3, as DNA: TGTGCCTGGGGCCTTCGGAACACCATATATTTT. The V call is TRBV30, the J call TRBJ1-3; D ambiguous. The V gene's germline CDR1 is GTSNPN and CDR2 SVGIG (reference sequence). There are 11 residues in the CDR3. Trimming removed 5 bases at V and 7 bases at J, with 9 bases between.

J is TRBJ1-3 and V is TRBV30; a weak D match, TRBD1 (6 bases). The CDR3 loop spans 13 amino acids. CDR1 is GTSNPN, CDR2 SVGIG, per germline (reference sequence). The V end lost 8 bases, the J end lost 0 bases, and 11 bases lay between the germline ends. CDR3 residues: CARTVGSGNTIYF. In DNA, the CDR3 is TGTGCCAGGACAGTTGGCTCTGGAAACACCATATATTTT.

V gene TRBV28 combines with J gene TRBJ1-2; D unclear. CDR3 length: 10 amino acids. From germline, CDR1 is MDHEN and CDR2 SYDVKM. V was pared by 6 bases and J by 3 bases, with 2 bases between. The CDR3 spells CASSDYGYTF. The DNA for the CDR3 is TGTGCCAGCAGCGACTATGGCTACACCTTC.

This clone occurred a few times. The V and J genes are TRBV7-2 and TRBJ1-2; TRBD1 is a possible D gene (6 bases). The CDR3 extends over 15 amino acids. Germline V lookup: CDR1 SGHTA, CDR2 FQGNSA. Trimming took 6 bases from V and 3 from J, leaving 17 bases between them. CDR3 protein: CASSPSTGQHYGYTF. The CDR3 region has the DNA TGTGCCAGCAGTCCTAGCACGGGACAACACTATGGCTACACCTTC.

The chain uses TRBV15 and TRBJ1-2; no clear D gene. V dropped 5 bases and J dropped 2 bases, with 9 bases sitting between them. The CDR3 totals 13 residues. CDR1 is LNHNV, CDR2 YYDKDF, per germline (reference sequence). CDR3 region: CATSLRVNYGYTF. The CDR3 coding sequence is TGTGCCACCAGCCTGAGGGTGAACTATGGCTACACCTTC.

CDR3: CATSGPGLVTDTQYF. The CDR3 coding sequence is TGTGCCACCAGTGGCCCGGGACTAGTCACAGATACGCAGTATTTT. The chain carries TRBV24-1 and TRBJ2-3; 8 positions agree with TRBD2. The CDR3 totals 15 residues. Per the germline V gene, CDR1 is KGHDR and CDR2 is SFDVKD. Trimming cost V 5 bases and J 2 bases; bases outside gene matches: 5.

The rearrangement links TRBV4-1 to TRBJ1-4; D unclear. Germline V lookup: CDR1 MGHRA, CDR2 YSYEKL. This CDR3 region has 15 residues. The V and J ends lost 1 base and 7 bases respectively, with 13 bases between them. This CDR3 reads CASSQAGNPGEKLFF. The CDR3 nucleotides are TGCGCCAGCAGCCAAGCCGGGAACCCAGGTGAAAAACTGTTTTTT.

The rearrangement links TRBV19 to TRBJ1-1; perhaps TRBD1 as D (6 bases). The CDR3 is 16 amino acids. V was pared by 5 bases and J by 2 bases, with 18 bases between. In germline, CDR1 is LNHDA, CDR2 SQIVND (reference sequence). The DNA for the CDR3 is TGTGCCAGTAGTGCATACGCACAGGGCTTAAACACTGAAGCTTTCTTT. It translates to CASSAYAQGLNTEAFF.

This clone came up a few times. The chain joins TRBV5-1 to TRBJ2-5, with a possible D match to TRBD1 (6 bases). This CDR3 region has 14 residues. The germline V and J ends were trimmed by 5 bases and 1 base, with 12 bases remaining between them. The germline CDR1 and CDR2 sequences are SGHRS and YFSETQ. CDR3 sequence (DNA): TGCGCCAGCAGATTACAGGGAGCCCAAGAGACCCAGTACTTC. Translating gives CASRLQGAQETQYF.

Here the CDR3 DNA reads TGTGCCAGCAGCTTTGGAGTACAAAATCAGCCCCAGCATTTT. It codes for CASSFGVQNQPQHF. This chain links TRBV11-2 with TRBJ1-5, with no clear D. The CDR3 totals 14 residues. V was clipped by 3 bases and J by 4 bases, with 10 bases between them. CDR1 and CDR2 (germline): SGHAT, FQNNGV.

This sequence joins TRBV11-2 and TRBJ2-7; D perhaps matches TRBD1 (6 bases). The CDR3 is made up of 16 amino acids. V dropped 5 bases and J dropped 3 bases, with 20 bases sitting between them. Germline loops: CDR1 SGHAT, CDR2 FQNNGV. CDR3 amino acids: CASSQVLGRGGYEQYF. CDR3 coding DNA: TGTGCCAGCAGCCAGGTCCTCGGCAGGGGCGGCTACGAGCAGTACTTC.

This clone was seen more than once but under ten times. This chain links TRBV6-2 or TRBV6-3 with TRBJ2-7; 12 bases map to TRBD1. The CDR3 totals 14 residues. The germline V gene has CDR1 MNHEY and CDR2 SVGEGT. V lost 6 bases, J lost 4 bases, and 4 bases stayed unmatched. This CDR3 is CASSKGQGAYEQYF. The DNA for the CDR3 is TGTGCCAGCAGCAAGGGACAGGGGGCATACGAGCAGTACTTC.

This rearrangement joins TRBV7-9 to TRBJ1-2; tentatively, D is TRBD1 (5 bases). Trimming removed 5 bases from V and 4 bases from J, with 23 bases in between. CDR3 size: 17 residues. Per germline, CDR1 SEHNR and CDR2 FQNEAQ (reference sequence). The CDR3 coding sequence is TGTGCCAGCAGCAAACCGGGGACGTCTCGGGGGTCCTATGGCTACACCTTC. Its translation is CASSKPGTSRGSYGYTF.

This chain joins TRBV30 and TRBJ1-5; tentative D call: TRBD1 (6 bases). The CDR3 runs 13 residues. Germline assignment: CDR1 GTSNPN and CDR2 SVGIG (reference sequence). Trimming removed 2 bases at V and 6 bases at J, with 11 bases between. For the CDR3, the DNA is TGTGCCTGGAGTAGGGGGGGCAGTCAGCCCCAGCATTTT. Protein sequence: CAWSRGGSQPQHF.

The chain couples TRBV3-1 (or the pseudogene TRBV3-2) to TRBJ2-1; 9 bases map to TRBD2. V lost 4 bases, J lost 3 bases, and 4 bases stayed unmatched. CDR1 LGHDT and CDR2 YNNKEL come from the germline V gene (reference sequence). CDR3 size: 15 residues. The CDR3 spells CASSLGTSYYNEQFF. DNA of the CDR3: TGTGCCAGCAGCCTCGGGACTAGCTACTACAATGAGCAGTTCTTC.

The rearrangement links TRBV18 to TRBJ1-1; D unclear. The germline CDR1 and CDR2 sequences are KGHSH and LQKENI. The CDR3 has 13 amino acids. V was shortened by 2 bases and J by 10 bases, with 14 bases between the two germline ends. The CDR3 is CASSPIEFGVAFF. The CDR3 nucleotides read TGTGCCAGCTCACCAATAGAGTTTGGAGTAGCTTTCTTT. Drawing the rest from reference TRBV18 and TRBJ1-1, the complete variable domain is NAGVMQNPRHLVRRRGQEARLRCSPMKGHSHVYWYRQLPEEGLKFMVYLQKENIIDESGMPKERFSAEFPKEGPSILRIQQVVRGDSAAYFCASSPIEFGVAFFGQGTRLTVV.

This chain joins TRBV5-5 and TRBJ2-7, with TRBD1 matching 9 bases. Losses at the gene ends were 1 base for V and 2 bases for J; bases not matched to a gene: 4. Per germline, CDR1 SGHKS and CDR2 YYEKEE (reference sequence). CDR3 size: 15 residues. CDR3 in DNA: TGTGCCAGCAGCTTGAGGACAGGGGTTGCCTACGAGCAGTACTTC. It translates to CASSLRTGVAYEQYF.

Here the CDR3 reads CASSGHNSGNTIYF. The CDR3 nucleotides read TGTGCCAGCAGTGGACATAACTCTGGAAACACCATATATTTT. The chain uses TRBV28 and TRBJ1-3, with D possibly TRBD1 on 5 matching bases. This CDR3 region has 14 residues. The V gene's germline CDR1 is MDHEN and CDR2 SYDVKM. The V and J ends lost 5 bases and 0 bases respectively, with 8 bases between them.